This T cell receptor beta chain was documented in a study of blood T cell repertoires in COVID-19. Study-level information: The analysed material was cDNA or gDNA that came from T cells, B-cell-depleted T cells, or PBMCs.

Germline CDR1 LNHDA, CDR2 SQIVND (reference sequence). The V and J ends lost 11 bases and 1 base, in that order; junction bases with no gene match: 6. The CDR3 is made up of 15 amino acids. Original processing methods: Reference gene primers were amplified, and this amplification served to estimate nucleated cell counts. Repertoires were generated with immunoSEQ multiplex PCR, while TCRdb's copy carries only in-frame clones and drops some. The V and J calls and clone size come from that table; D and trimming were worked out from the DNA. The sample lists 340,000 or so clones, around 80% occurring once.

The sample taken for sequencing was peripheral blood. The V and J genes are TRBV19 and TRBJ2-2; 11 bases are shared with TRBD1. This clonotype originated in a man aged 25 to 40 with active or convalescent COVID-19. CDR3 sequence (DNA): TGTGCCGTGGGGACAGGGGGAATGAACACCGGGGAGCTGTTTTTT. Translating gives CAVGTGGMNTGELFF.